This T cell receptor beta chain was retrieved from a study of T cells in Graves' hyperthyroidism and ophthalmopathy (dated by TCRdb to about 2019). For context, the study as a whole: Peripheral blood was collected at initial diagnosis, before any treatment. The approximately 100 discovery patients were randomly divided into training and test sets at a 7:3 ratio. Once sampling was done, hyperthyroidism patients were given methimazole at a starting dose of 30 mg daily, whereas ophthalmopathy patients were given high-dose intravenous methylprednisolone. To identify TCR V-J signatures that set the groups apart, the researchers used a discovery cohort of about a hundred patients, made up of 40 to 45 with Graves' ophthalmopathy and 57 with stable Graves' hyperthyroidism. The paper reports TCR Vbeta CDR3 sequencing of some 140 peripheral blood samples: under 45 ophthalmopathy, under 80 hyperthyroidism and approximately 17 progressor patients. The study also compared thyroid tissue and blood T-cell repertoires from several Graves' hyperthyroidism patients. Whether ophthalmopathy could be predicted prospectively was tested in an independent validation cohort made up of under 20 hyperthyroidism patients plus 17 patients who later progressed to ophthalmopathy.

What the research found in general, with its limitations: Blood samples also contained most of the expanded thyroid clonotypes (frequency above 0.001), which suggests that blood repertoires may reflect thyroid immune responses. In cross-validation, a model built on a 13 V-J signature told ophthalmopathy apart from stable hyperthyroidism with 87.88% sensitivity and around 81% specificity, and in testing the same model reached 80%/75%. No statistical method was used to fix the sample size in advance, and group allocation was not hidden from the investigators. In validation, the model predicted progression to ophthalmopathy with 65% to 71% sensitivity and 72% to 75% specificity, a median of about six months before onset.

This clonotype occurred many times. No cognate antigen has been identified for it. Base quality data are lacking; no much larger clone is found one base away. Graves' hyperthyroidism was defined as stable when no progression to ophthalmopathy occurred over 18 months of follow-up. Hyperthyroidism patients were newly diagnosed, had a disease duration of under 2 months, and were aged 18 to 65 years. Any patient with an uncontrolled infection, another autoimmune disease, pregnancy or lactation was excluded. Diagnoses relied on clinical symptoms, serum thyroxine and TRAb, thyroid ultrasound and orbital computed tomography. Ficoll-Paque density gradient centrifugation was used to isolate PBMCs from 10 ml of fresh peripheral blood. Trizol reagent was used to extract total RNA, and RNA quality was then checked on an Agilent 2100 Bioanalyzer. Via the germline V gene (reference sequence), CDR1 is DFQATT and CDR2 SNEGSKA. Relative to germline, V is 6 bases shorter and J is 2 bases shorter, with 21 bases between their ends. The CDR3 covers 16 residues, taking in both the cysteine and the phenylalanine. Only the CDR3 region is kept as DNA, spanning 48 bases read in frame from base 1.

Amplification of TCR beta CDR3 regions was carried out from RNA transcripts. For the first round of RT-PCR on the TCR CDR3, the HTBI primer set was used together with the Qiagen OneStep RT-PCR kit. Libraries were constructed in a second round of multiplex PCR, after which size selection and purification were performed. Paired-end sequencing of the libraries was performed with 100 bp reads on an Illumina HiSeq2000. From the authors' description of their analysis: Raw data were processed with SOAPnuke, discarding reads with adapters, uncalled bases, mean Phred below 15, or no exact constant-primer or identifier match. COPE v1.2.5 was used to merge the high-quality paired reads, and each unique nucleotide sequence was defined as a clonotype. MiTCR v1.1 was used to align clonotypes to the IMGT TRBV, TRBD and TRBJ reference segments. Analysis was restricted to V-J combinations with a frequency above 0.0001, which covered 99% to 99.2% of repertoires. The TCS score was defined as the ratio of F50 (clonal expansion) to E x V (chaos), calculated using BLOSUM62-based TCRdist between CDR3 peptides within each V-J. Welch's t-statistics and random forest reduced fewer than 550 V-J features to 10 to 15, which were used in a naive Bayes classifier (R e1071). TCRdb ran its own pipeline on the public reads, namely fastp trimming at Q25 and MiXCR clone calling, and kept in-frame beta chains. Here each entry gathers all rows of one CDR3 protein and keeps the most common genes and DNA. The V and J calls follow TCRdb's processing rather than the paper's. The sample table holds more than 450,000 distinct CDR3 sequences, of which 14% were seen once. Approximately 15% of the sample rests with the top ten.

The sequence derives from a woman between 40 and 55 years old with Graves' hyperthyroidism. Sequences were obtained from blood. Rearrangement joined TRBV20-1 to TRBJ2-3; the D gene is perhaps TRBD2, from 5 matching bases. At the DNA level, the sequence is TGCAGTGCAGACACACGGCTGCAGCGGACCACAGATACGCAGTATTTT. It codes for CSADTRLQRTTDTQYF.